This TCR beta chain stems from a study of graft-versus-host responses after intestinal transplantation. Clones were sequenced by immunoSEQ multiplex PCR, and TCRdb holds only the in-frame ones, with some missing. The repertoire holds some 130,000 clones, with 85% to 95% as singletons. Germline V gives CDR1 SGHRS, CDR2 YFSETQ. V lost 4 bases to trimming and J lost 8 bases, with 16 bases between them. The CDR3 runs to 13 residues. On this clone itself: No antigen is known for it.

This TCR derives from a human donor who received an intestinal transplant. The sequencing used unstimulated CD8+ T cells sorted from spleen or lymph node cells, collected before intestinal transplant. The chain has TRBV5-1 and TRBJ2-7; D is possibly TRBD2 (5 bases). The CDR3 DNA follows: TGCGCCAGCAGCCCCGGGATTTCCTATCAGCAGTACTTC. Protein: CASSPGISYQQYF.